What follows describes a single T cell receptor (beta chain). V was cut by 6 bases and J by 5 bases, with 14 bases left in between. The V gene's germline CDR1 is MNHEY and CDR2 SMNVEV (reference sequence). The CDR3 runs 14 residues. MiXCR, run by TCRdb on the RT-PCR reads, gives a single entry per CDR3 protein. Of some 90,000 distinct CDR3 sequences listed, under 50% are singletons. The data stem from a study of patients and donors after allogeneic stem cell transplantation. The chain recombines TRBV27 with TRBJ2-1; D could derive from TRBD1 or TRBD2 (5 bases each). This TCR derives from a human donor who was either an allogeneic HSCT recipient or a stem cell or donor lymphocyte infusion donor (not recorded which). It is not recorded whose cells these are; they may come from a transplant donor. Sequencing was carried out using blood, either unsorted or a sorted T cell fraction (not recorded which). The CDR3 here is CASRPGPQNNEQFF. The CDR3 nucleotides read TGTGCCAGCAGACCGGGACCGCAGAACAATGAGCAGTTCTTC.